The clone carrying this T cell receptor (beta chain) appeared once. The repertoire was sequenced with immunoSEQ multiplex PCR; TCRdb's copy has only in-frame clones and lacks some. The data hold some 99,000 clones, with roughly nine tenths observed a single time. This specimen comes from a study of siplizumab effects on memory and regulatory T cells. Germline V gene data show CDR1 as LGHNT and CDR2 as FRNRAP. V lost 1 base, J lost 0 bases, and 6 bases stayed unmatched. This CDR3 spans 17 amino acids. V is TRBV12-5 and J is TRBJ1-5; TRBD1 matches 7 bases. The receptor was derived from a human donor in good health. The specimen sequenced was Tregs sorted from blood. The CDR3 DNA sequence: TGTGCTAGTGGTTTGGGCCGGGACAGCCATAGCAATCAGCCCCAGCATTTT. Translating it yields CASGLGRDSHSNQPQHF.